These 24 T cell receptor beta chains were all obtained from the same sample, sequenced in a study of blood T cells in healthy people across ages. Using a J-beta primer mix together with a sample-barcoded 5' primer, a second PCR was run for roughly 7 to 12 cycles. TCRdb processed the 5' RACE reads anew with MiXCR; each CDR3 protein has one entry. The sample consists of more than 1,400,000 distinct CDR3 sequences, roughly 40% of them appearing once. The sequenced material came from blood. Receptors originate from a woman in her late teens or twenties in good health.

A few counts support this clonotype. The CDR3 sequence is CASRSGGPNTEAFF. CDR3 in DNA: TGTGCCAGTAGATCGGGGGGGCCGAACACTGAAGCTTTCTTT. V gene TRBV19 combines with J gene TRBJ1-1; D might be TRBD1 (6 bases). V dropped 6 bases and J dropped 1 base, with 12 bases sitting between them. Germline loops: CDR1 LNHDA, CDR2 SQIVND (reference sequence). The CDR3 length is 14 residues.

The chain combines TRBV5-1 with TRBJ2-3, with TRBD2 identical over 8 bases. V was pared by 6 bases and J by 1 base, with 7 bases of the junction left unmatched. The CDR3 has 15 amino acids. Germline V gene sequence: CDR1 SGHRS, CDR2 YFSETQ. The DNA of the CDR3 is TGCGCCAGCATGCTGGCGGGGGGCCGCACAGATACGCAGTATTTT. Protein: CASMLAGGRTDTQYF.

V is TRBV29-1 and J is TRBJ2-7, with 7 bases identical to TRBD1. Unmatched junction bases numbered 3, after V lost 4 bases and J lost 3 bases. The CDR3 loop spans 12 amino acids. CDR1 SQVTM and CDR2 ANQGSEA come from the germline V gene. CDR3 amino acids: CSVVTGNYEQYF. The DNA for the CDR3 is TGCAGCGTTGTGACAGGGAACTACGAGCAGTACTTC.

This chain uses TRBV5-1 with TRBJ2-4, with no clear D. Looked up from germline, CDR1 is SGHRS and CDR2 is YFSETQ. This CDR3 is 14 amino acids long. V was shortened by 0 bases and J by 4 bases, with 8 bases between the two germline ends. The DNA of the CDR3 is TGCGCCAGCAGCTTGGCCTTGGAGAAAAACATTCAGTACTTC. Its translation: CASSLALEKNIQYF.

Note on this clonotype: A read error may explain this, as a much larger clone is one base away. The chain couples TRBV3-1 to TRBJ1-2, with D possibly TRBD1 on 5 matching bases. V lost 3 bases to trimming and J lost 10 bases, with 18 bases between them. This CDR3 comprises 14 residues. CDR1 and CDR2 from the germline V gene are LGHDT and YNNKEL (reference sequence). The CDR3 region has the DNA TGTGCCAGCAGCCAGGGGGTCAAAGGAGATGACTACACCTTC. Translating it yields CASSQGVKGDDYTF.

This clonotype was found a few times. The chain carries TRBV27 and TRBJ2-1, with 11 positions matching TRBD2. CDR1 is MNHEY, CDR2 SMNVEV, per germline (reference sequence). Trimming removed 5 bases from V and 6 bases from J; junction bases left unmatched: 12. The CDR3 consists of 17 residues. CDR3 DNA: TGTGCCAGCAGTGTCAGGGTAGCGGGGGGGCCCGGCAATGAGCAGTTCTTC. Amino acid sequence: CASSVRVAGGPGNEQFF.

This rearrangement joins TRBV20-1 to TRBJ1-1; tentative D call: TRBD1 (5 bases). V lost 5 bases and J 6 bases, leaving 16 bases between the germline ends. The CDR3 has 13 amino acids. Germline assignment: CDR1 DFQATT and CDR2 SNEGSKA (reference sequence). CDR3 sequence (DNA): TGCAGTGCTCCACCCGGGGGTAGGGCTGAAGCTTTCTTT. This sequence encodes CSAPPGGRAEAFF.

The V gene is TRBV29-1, the J gene TRBJ2-1, with 10 bases aligning to TRBD2. The V segment lost 4 bases and the J segment 9 bases; nucleotides outside the gene matches: 6. Per the germline V gene, CDR1 is SQVTM and CDR2 is ANQGSEA. This CDR3 has 13 amino acids. The CDR3 region has the DNA TGCAGCGTTGGACTAGCGGGTATCTCTGAGCAGTTCTTC. The encoded protein is CSVGLAGISEQFF.

The chain uses TRBV11-1 and TRBJ1-2; D not certain. The CDR3 covers 13 residues. Germline lookup yields CDR1 SGHAT and CDR2 FQDESV (reference sequence). Trimming took 5 bases from V and 3 from J, leaving 10 bases between them. As DNA, the CDR3 is TGTGCCAGCAGCGTAAGCTCGGACTATGGCTACACCTTC. It codes for CASSVSSDYGYTF.

This clonotype was seen a few times. The chain links TRBV25-1 to TRBJ2-5, with 7 bases identical to TRBD2. CDR3 length equals 15 residues. V lost 5 bases and J lost 0; bases outside the gene matches: 6. Looked up from germline, CDR1 is MGHDK and CDR2 is SYGVNS. The DNA for the CDR3 is TGTGCCAGCAGTTCCCAGCGGGGCGACCAAGAGACCCAGTACTTC. Its translation is CASSSQRGDQETQYF. Full variable domain (missing parts from reference TRBV25-1 and TRBJ2-5): EADIYQTPRYLVIGTGKKITLECSQTMGHDKMYWYQQDPGMELHLIHYSYGVNSTEKGDLSSESTVSRIRTEHFPLTLESARPSHTSQYLCASSSQRGDQETQYFGPGTRLLVL.

The CDR3: CASSLRGEAQYF. CDR3 nucleotides: TGTGCCAGCAGTCTCCGGGGGGAAGCCCAGTACTTC. The J gene is TRBJ2-5, the V gene TRBV12-3 or TRBV12-4; TRBD2 matches 7 bases. This CDR3 has 12 amino acids. V shed 5 bases, J shed 9 bases, and the junction held 6 bases outside the gene matches.

The chain couples TRBV20-1 to TRBJ2-7, with D possibly TRBD2 on 6 matching bases. The CDR3 is made up of 16 amino acids. Germline CDR1 reads DFQATT; CDR2 reads SNEGSKA (reference sequence). V lost 3 bases to trimming and J lost 1 base, with 19 bases between them. The CDR3 nucleotides are TGCAGTGCTAGCTTTTTAAGGCCGGGGGTGTCCTACGAGCAGTACTTC. It encodes CSASFLRPGVSYEQYF.

This clonotype turned up a few times. This chain links TRBV4-2 with TRBJ2-1; no firm D call. Germline assignment: CDR1 LGHNA and CDR2 YNFKEQ. Trimming took off 0 bases at V and 7 bases at J, with 10 bases between the two ends. The CDR3 spans 14 residues. CDR3 protein: CASSQETLSNEQFF. The CDR3 nucleotides are TGTGCCAGCAGCCAAGAGACCCTTTCAAATGAGCAGTTCTTC.

The V and J genes are TRBV5-1 and TRBJ1-1; D gene uncertain. Germline V CDR1 and CDR2: SGHRS, YFSETQ. The CDR3 consists of 16 residues. V lost 0 bases to trimming and J lost 0 bases, with 12 bases between them. CDR3 nucleotide sequence: TGCGCCAGCAGCTTGGGAGGATCTTTTATGAACACTGAAGCTTTCTTT. Translation: CASSLGGSFMNTEAFF.

The gene calls are TRBV6-5 and TRBJ1-4, with TRBD1 as a possible D gene (6 bases). Germline values: CDR1 MNHEY, CDR2 SVGAGI. V shed 5 bases and J shed 8 bases, with 15 bases lying between them. The CDR3 is 14 residues long. CDR3 coding DNA: TGTGCCAGCAGTACAGGTTCGGGGGCGGAAAAACTGTTTTTT. It yields the protein CASSTGSGAEKLFF.

This clonotype was recorded a few times. The chain links TRBV5-1 to TRBJ2-1; 7 bases agree with TRBD1. Germline CDR1 and CDR2: SGHRS and YFSETQ. V trimming: 4 bases; J trimming: 10 bases; junction bases outside the gene matches: 11. The CDR3 consists of 14 residues. CDR3 bases: TGCGCCAGCAGCCAGACGGCAGGGGGTTGGGAGCAGTTCTTC. It is translated as CASSQTAGGWEQFF.

The chain is built from TRBV20-1 and TRBJ2-7; 14 bases line up with TRBD2. With the DNA end fitting TRBJ2-5 better, the J assignment may be wrong. The CDR3 contains 19 residues. Per germline, CDR1 DFQATT and CDR2 SNEGSKA (reference sequence). The CDR3, as DNA: TGCAGTGCTAGAGAACGGGGTCGACTAGCGGGGGGGAGCCAAGAGACCCAGTACTTC. It codes for CSARERGRLAGGSQETQYF.

This sequence joins TRBV30 and TRBJ1-2, with 10 bases lining up with TRBD1. The CDR3 covers 12 residues. V shed 5 bases, J shed 7 bases, and the junction held 4 bases outside the gene matches. The germline gives CDR1 GTSNPN, CDR2 SVGIG (reference sequence). This chain's CDR3 is CAWGTGVGGYTF. Here the CDR3 DNA reads TGTGCCTGGGGGACAGGGGTTGGTGGCTACACCTTC.

This chain uses TRBV29-1 with TRBJ1-6; tentatively, D is TRBD1 (6 bases). Germline CDR1 is SQVTM and CDR2 is ANQGSEA. CDR3 length: 12 amino acids. Trimming left V 6 bases short and J 14 bases short, with 17 bases between. The CDR3 DNA follows: TGCAGCGTGGATGCAGGGGACAAGTCCCTCCACTTT. This encodes CSVDAGDKSLHF. The full variable domain, its missing parts supplied by reference TRBV29-1 and TRBJ1-6, is SAVISQKPSRDICQRGTSLTIQCQVDSQVTMMFWYRQQPGQSLTLIATANQGSEATYESGFVIDKFPISRPNLTFSTLTVSNMSPEDSSIYLCSVDAGDKSLHFGNGTRLTVT.

This clonotype was picked up one time. This chain uses TRBV4-2 with TRBJ2-1; 12 bases match TRBD2. Trimming at V came to 0 bases and at J to 6 bases, leaving 9 bases not matched to a gene. This CDR3 region has 18 residues. Germline V gives CDR1 LGHNA, CDR2 YNFKEQ. The CDR3 region has the DNA TGTGCCAGCAGCCAAGACCCGCCTACTAGCGGGGGGACCAATGAGCAGTTCTTC. This codes for CASSQDPPTSGGTNEQFF.

The chain couples TRBV12-3 or TRBV12-4 to TRBJ2-6, with 7 bases fitting TRBD2. The CDR3 is 16 residues long. DNA of the CDR3: TGTGCGATCGGGAGGCTTGGGTCCTCTGGGGCCAACGTCCTGACTTTC. This encodes CAIGRLGSSGANVLTF.

This clonotype was recorded only once. An end of the junction does not agree with germline; a read error may underlie this. The chain carries TRBV2 and TRBJ2-1, with 9 bases fitting TRBD2. Per germline, CDR1 SNHLY and CDR2 FYNNEI. This CDR3 comprises 15 residues. CDR3 nucleotides: TGTGCCAGCAGCGATTCCGGGACTAGCTACGATGAGCAGTTCTTC. Translation gives CASSDSGTSYDEQFF.

The DNA of the CDR3 is TGTGCCAGGTCCCTTGCGGGGGGGGCCTATAAATTAGATACGCAGTATTTT. Encoded protein: CARSLAGGAYKLDTQYF. The rearrangement links TRBV2 to TRBJ2-3, with 9 bases aligning to TRBD2. From germline, CDR1 is SNHLY and CDR2 FYNNEI. The CDR3 sequence is 17 residues long. Trimming at V came to 9 bases and at J to 5 bases, leaving 18 bases not matched to a gene.

The V call is TRBV2, the J call TRBJ2-4; no reliable D call. The CDR3 is 13 amino acids. CDR1 SNHLY and CDR2 FYNNEI come from the germline V gene. The V end was cut by 8 bases, the J end by 13 bases, with 21 bases between. CDR3 bases: TGTGCCAGCTCCTGGTTGCAAGGTAAGGAGCAGTACTTC. Translating it yields CASSWLQGKEQYF.